This is a list of T cell receptor beta chains from one sample in a study of cytomegalovirus exposure and HLA in healthy donors. The data were produced by immunoSEQ multiplex PCR, yet TCRdb's version contains in-frame clones alone and is incomplete. The repertoire consists of around 220,000 clones, with 70% to 85% occurring once and the leading ten covering around 0.2%. Material for sequencing was PBMCs. The origin of the receptors is a girl aged 2 to 9 in good health and CMV-seronegative. Each CDR3 is given with its conserved first and last residue. The D gene is left open where the match is weak. Clone size, where shown, is once, few, many, or a class for clones that have expanded.

clone size	CDR3 length	D gene	J gene	V gene	CDR3 protein	CDR3 DNA
-	16	TRBD2	TRBJ2-2	TRBV5-4	CASSRTSGRGAGELFF	TGTGCCAGCAGCCGGACTAGCGGGAGAGGGGCCGGGGAGCTGTTTTTT
-	16	-	TRBJ2-5	TRBV7-9	CASSSLRRYDQETQYF	TGTGCCAGCAGCTCCCTACGGAGGTACGACCAAGAGACCCAGTACTTC
-	15	-	TRBJ1-1	TRBV15	CATSRDLIGGTEAFF	TGTGCCACCAGCAGAGATCTAATAGGGGGCACTGAAGCTTTCTTT
-	14	TRBD2	TRBJ2-7	TRBV29-1	CSAEPPPGEGEQYF	TGCAGCGCAGAACCCCCCCCGGGGGAGGGCGAGCAGTACTTC
-	16	TRBD1	TRBJ1-1	TRBV30	CAWSVVMGTGNTEAFF	TGTGCCTGGAGTGTGGTAATGGGGACAGGGAACACTGAAGCTTTCTTT
-	15	TRBD2	TRBJ2-5	TRBV19	CASGEVGGVKETQYF	TGTGCCAGCGGGGAGGTGGGAGGGGTCAAAGAGACCCAGTACTTC
once	18	TRBD2	TRBJ2-2	TRBV6-1	CASSVLGLAGTNTGELFF	TGTGCCAGCAGTGTTCTGGGACTAGCGGGAACGAACACCGGGGAGCTGTTTTTT
few	18	-	TRBJ2-2	TRBV10-1	CASSGQTGTRGIPGELFF	TGCGCCAGCAGTGGTCAAACAGGGACGCGGGGGATTCCCGGGGAGCTGTTTTTT
-	10	-	TRBJ1-2	TRBV29-1	CSVEAGGYTF	TGCAGCGTTGAGGCTGGTGGCTACACCTTC
-	15	-	TRBJ2-7	TRBV7-9	CASSSPIGQPYEQYF	TGTGCCAGCAGCTCGCCTATAGGACAGCCCTACGAGCAGTACTTC
-	13	TRBD2	TRBJ2-7	TRBV6-5	CATRLADSYEQYF	TGTGCCACCCGACTAGCGGATAGCTACGAGCAGTACTTC
few	18	-	TRBJ2-1	TRBV29-1	CSVVAAAVAGGAYNEQFF	TGCAGCGTTGTGGCTGCTGCGGTTGCCGGCGGGGCATACAATGAGCAGTTCTTC
-	14	-	TRBJ2-2	TRBV5-1	CASSLPGNTGELFF	TGCGCCAGCAGCTTGCCAGGCAACACCGGGGAGCTGTTTTTT
once	15	-	TRBJ1-2	TRBV2	CASSVYGSAYYGYTF	TGTGCCAGCAGTGTTTACGGCAGCGCTTACTATGGCTACACCTTC
few	16	-	TRBJ2-3	TRBV5-1	CASSSETGPSTDTQYF	TGCGCCAGCAGCTCCGAGACAGGTCCTAGCACAGATACGCAGTATTTT
once	12	-	TRBJ1-2	TRBV2	CASAILRHGYTF	TGTGCCAGCGCTATCCTCAGGCATGGCTACACCTTC
few	13	-	TRBJ1-1	TRBV13	CASSLSSNTEAFF	TGTGCCAGCAGCTTGAGCTCGAACACTGAAGCTTTCTTT
-	15	TRBD1	TRBJ1-5	TRBV5-4	CASSLGGTGSQPQHF	TGTGCCAGCAGCTTGGGCGGGACAGGGAGTCAGCCCCAGCATTTT
-	15	-	TRBJ2-5	TRBV5-1	CASSLVPTDQETQYF	TGCGCCAGCAGCTTGGTACCGACAGACCAAGAGACCCAGTACTTC
-	16	TRBD1	TRBJ2-4	TRBV5-6	CASSLVGQGAKNIQYF	TGTGCCAGCAGCTTGGTGGGACAGGGGGCCAAAAACATTCAGTACTTC
-	15	-	TRBJ2-3	TRBV11-3	CASSPRDGSTDTQYF	TGTGCCAGCAGCCCGCGGGACGGATCGACAGATACGCAGTATTTT
-	14	-	TRBJ2-1	TRBV5-1	CASRPDNSYNEQFF	TGCGCCAGCAGACCCGACAACTCCTACAATGAGCAGTTCTTC
once	15	-	TRBJ1-1	TRBV5-1	CASSLRPQGSTEAFF	TGCGCCAGCAGCTTAAGGCCGCAGGGGTCCACTGAAGCTTTCTTT
-	13	TRBD1	TRBJ1-2	TRBV30	CAWSPTGVTGYTF	TGTGCCTGGAGTCCCACAGGGGTGACTGGCTACACCTTC
-	16	-	TRBJ1-2	TRBV6-5	CASSLNRVLTNYGYTF	TGTGCCAGCAGTTTGAACAGGGTCCTTACTAACTATGGCTACACCTTC
once	16	-	TRBJ2-7	TRBV27	CASSPTSTEAIYEQYF	TGTGCCAGCAGCCCGACCTCGACAGAGGCTATCTACGAGCAGTACTTC
-	16	TRBD1	TRBJ1-2	TRBV4-2	CASSQDTGGGVYGYTF	TGTGCCAGCAGCCAAGATACAGGGGGCGGCGTCTATGGCTACACCTTC
-	17	-	TRBJ1-3	TRBV5-8	CASSLSDGGNYGNTIYF	TGTGCCAGCAGCTTGAGCGACGGAGGGAACTATGGAAACACCATATATTTT
once	13	-	TRBJ1-1	TRBV12-5	CASALDGGTEAFF	TGTGCTAGCGCCCTAGACGGGGGAACTGAAGCTTTCTTT
-	18	-	TRBJ1-4	TRBV5-1	CASSPMLGGPATNEKLFF	TGCGCCAGCAGCCCGATGTTGGGGGGGCCGGCGACTAATGAAAAACTGTTTTTT
-	14	TRBD2	TRBJ2-1	TRBV9	CASSATSGDNEQFF	TGTGCCAGCAGCGCCACTAGCGGGGACAATGAGCAGTTCTTC
-	16	TRBD1	TRBJ1-1	TRBV19	CASSRPSGQGNTEAFF	TGTGCCAGTAGTAGACCCTCAGGACAGGGGAACACTGAAGCTTTCTTT
-	15	TRBD1	TRBJ1-5	TRBV11-2	CASSRGTGGNQPQHF	TGTGCCAGCAGCCGAGGGACAGGGGGCAATCAGCCCCAGCATTTT
-	12	-	TRBJ2-7	TRBV2	CASGTGTYEQYF	TGTGCCAGCGGAACGGGGACCTACGAGCAGTACTTC
-	21	TRBD2	TRBJ2-1	TRBV4-2	CASSQGPTGTSGDPLPNEQFF	TGTGCCAGCAGCCAAGGGCCTACCGGGACTAGCGGGGACCCCCTCCCGAATGAGCAGTTCTTC
-	13	-	TRBJ1-1	TRBV19	CASSDGRNTEAFF	TGTGCCAGTAGCGACGGGAGGAACACTGAAGCTTTCTTT
-	17	-	TRBJ2-7	TRBV4-1	CASSQDRGLAGEHEQYF	TGCGCCAGCAGCCAGGACAGGGGGCTAGCGGGAGAACACGAGCAGTACTTC
-	14	-	TRBJ2-7	TRBV5-6	CASSSRRVPYEQYF	TGTGCCAGCAGCTCCCGACGGGTGCCCTACGAGCAGTACTTC
-	17	TRBD2	TRBJ2-7	TRBV4-1	CASSQVGASGVSYEQYF	TGCGCCAGCAGCCAAGTCGGGGCTAGCGGGGTCTCCTACGAGCAGTACTTC
-	15	-	TRBJ1-3	TRBV4-1	CASSPGINSGNTIYF	TGCGCCAGCAGCCCCGGGATAAACTCTGGAAACACCATATATTTT
-	14	-	TRBJ2-3	TRBV11-2	CASSSRRGTDTQYF	TGTGCCAGCAGCTCCCGACGGGGCACAGATACGCAGTATTTT
few	12	-	TRBJ2-3	TRBV25-1	CASRDRGSTQYF	TGTGCCAGCAGAGACCGGGGGAGTACGCAGTATTTT
-	16	-	TRBJ2-7	TRBV4-2	CASSPAGAGATYEQYF	TGTGCCAGCAGCCCCGCGGGGGCGGGGGCAACCTACGAGCAGTACTTC
-	15	TRBD2	TRBJ2-1	TRBV5-4	CASSLSSGRFNEQFF	TGTGCCAGCAGCTTATCCAGCGGGAGGTTTAATGAGCAGTTCTTC
-	15	-	TRBJ2-1	TRBV7-5	CARSFGSGRRNEQFF	TGTGCCAGAAGCTTTGGGAGTGGAAGACGCAATGAGCAGTTCTTC
few	14	TRBD2	TRBJ2-1	TRBV5-6	CASSPNVAGNEQFF	TGTGCCAGCAGCCCCAACGTAGCGGGGAATGAGCAGTTCTTC
once	16	-	TRBJ2-6	TRBV5-1	CASSWWPVFGADVLTF	TGCGCCAGCAGCTGGTGGCCGGTATTTGGGGCCGACGTCCTGACTTTC
-	14	-	TRBJ1-3	TRBV5-4	CATSVDTSGNTIYF	TGTGCCACCTCAGTAGACACCTCTGGAAACACCATATATTTT
once	14	TRBD2	TRBJ2-5	TRBV27	CASSWRGDQETQYF	TGTGCCAGCAGTTGGCGGGGGGACCAAGAGACCCAGTACTTC
-	16	TRBD1	TRBJ2-1	TRBV5-6	CASSWGQVSRLYEQFF	TGTGCCAGCAGCTGGGGACAGGTATCCAGGCTCTATGAGCAGTTCTTC
-	14	TRBD2	TRBJ2-7	TRBV10-3	CATEGGKGYHEQYF	TGTGCTACGGAGGGAGGGAAAGGTTACCACGAGCAGTACTTC
-	14	TRBD1	TRBJ1-2	TRBV7-9	CASSPRWTGDGYTF	TGTGCCAGCAGCCCACGATGGACAGGGGATGGCTACACCTTC
-	13	TRBD1	TRBJ1-4	TRBV6-5	CAGPSGGGEKLFF	TGTGCCGGACCTTCAGGGGGTGGTGAAAAACTGTTTTTT
-	14	-	TRBJ1-5	TRBV4-1	CASSRGGINQPQHF	TGCGCCAGCAGCCGGGGGGGGATCAATCAGCCCCAGCATTTT
-	15	-	TRBJ1-2	TRBV5-5	CASSPTGNPNYGYTF	TGTGCCAGCAGCCCAACAGGGAACCCTAACTATGGCTACACCTTC